The 15 T cell receptor beta chains reported below all come from one sample, sequenced in a study of blood T cell repertoires in COVID-19. Clones were sequenced by immunoSEQ multiplex PCR, and TCRdb holds only the in-frame ones, with some missing. The sample shows about 170,000 clones, approximately 85% of them seen only once. Sequenced input: peripheral blood. These receptor sequences come from an elderly man with COVID-19, enrolled during active disease.

The sample holds one count of this clone. The CDR3 DNA sequence: TGTGCCAGCAGCTTAGAGGGACAGGGGGAGGGCGAGCAGTACTTC. Its translation is CASSLEGQGEGEQYF. The rearrangement uses TRBV7-6 and TRBJ2-7; 11 nucleotides match TRBD1. Germline V gene sequence: CDR1 SGHVS, CDR2 FNYEAQ. The CDR3 loop spans 15 amino acids. The V and J ends lost 1 base and 6 bases, in that order; junction bases with no gene match: 5.

This chain connects TRBV2 to TRBJ1-5; D may be TRBD1 (6 bases). The CDR3 has 14 amino acids. Germline CDR1 is SNHLY and CDR2 is FYNNEI. V shed 6 bases and J shed 0 bases, with 9 bases lying between them. The CDR3 is CASSRTDSNQPQHF. The CDR3 DNA is TGTGCCAGCAGCCGGACAGATAGCAATCAGCCCCAGCATTTT. Filled out from reference TRBV2 and TRBJ1-5, the complete variable domain reads EPEVTQTPSHQVTQMGQEVILRCVPISNHLYFYWYRQILGQKVEFLVSFYNNEISEKSEIFDDQFSVERPDGSNFTLKIRSTKLEDSAMYFCASSRTDSNQPQHFGDGTRLSIL.

V and J are TRBV20-1 and TRBJ2-3; tentatively, D is TRBD1 (8 bases). Trimming stripped 3 bases from V and 4 bases from J, with 17 bases between. Germline values: CDR1 DFQATT, CDR2 SNEGSKA (reference sequence). The CDR3 has 15 amino acids. The CDR3: CSASMRTGRADTQYF. The DNA of the CDR3 is TGCAGTGCTAGTATGCGGACAGGGAGGGCAGATACGCAGTATTTT.

The genes are TRBV12-5 and TRBJ1-2; possibly TRBD1 for D (6 bases). This CDR3 has 13 residues. Trimming took 6 bases from V and 8 from J, leaving 16 bases between them. The germline gives CDR1 LGHNT, CDR2 FRNRAP. The CDR3 sequence is CASGGNRARGYTF. The DNA for the CDR3 is TGTGCTAGTGGGGGCAACAGGGCGCGAGGCTACACCTTC. Full variable domain (outside the CDR3, taken from reference TRBV12-5 and TRBJ1-2): DARVTQTPRHKVTEMGQEVTMRCQPILGHNTVFWYRQTMMQGLELLAYFRNRAPLDDSGMPKDRFSAEMPDATLATLKIQPSEPRDSAVYFCASGGNRARGYTFGSGTRLTVV.

This chain links TRBV9 with TRBJ2-2; TRBD1 might be the D (6 bases). The V gene's germline CDR1 is SGDLS and CDR2 YYNGEE. The CDR3 length is 14 residues. The germline V and J ends were trimmed by 3 bases and 7 bases, with 13 bases remaining between them. In DNA, the CDR3 is TGTGCCAGCAGCGCCACAGGGTTAGACGGGGAGCTGTTTTTT. This sequence encodes CASSATGLDGELFF.

The gene calls are TRBV20-1 and TRBJ1-4, with D perhaps matching TRBD1 (6 bases). V gave up 3 bases and J gave up 5 bases, with 10 bases separating them. Looked up from germline, CDR1 is DFQATT and CDR2 is SNEGSKA (reference sequence). The CDR3 is 13 residues long. CDR3 sequence reads: CSASGGRNEKLFF. The CDR3 DNA reads TGCAGTGCTAGTGGGGGCCGAAATGAAAAACTGTTTTTT.

V gene TRBV5-4 combines with J gene TRBJ1-2, with D possibly TRBD1 on 5 matching bases. Between the trimmed V and J ends, which lost 5 bases and 7 bases, there was a span of 15 bases. Germline CDR1 and CDR2: SGHNT and YYREEE (reference sequence). CDR3 length: 13 residues. CDR3 in DNA: TGTGCCAGCAGTTTCAGACAGTCCCCTGGCTACACCTTC. Protein: CASSFRQSPGYTF.

V and J are TRBV4-2 and TRBJ1-4; perhaps TRBD1 as D (5 bases). The V end was cut by 0 bases, the J end by 8 bases, with 10 bases between. CDR3 length equals 14 residues. Germline assignment: CDR1 LGHNA and CDR2 YNFKEQ. CDR3 nucleotide sequence: TGTGCCAGCAGCCAAGATACACGGGGGGAAAAACTGTTTTTT. Residues: CASSQDTRGEKLFF.

The chain is built from TRBV7-8 and TRBJ2-5; TRBD2 matches 11 bases. The length of the CDR3 is 15 residues. The J segment lost 2 bases and the V segment lost 5 bases, leaving 4 bases of the junction unmatched. Germline CDR1 and CDR2: SGHVS and FQNEAQ. The DNA for the CDR3 is TGTGCCAGCAGCGCGAGACTAGCGGGGCAAGAGACCCAGTACTTC. It yields the protein CASSARLAGQETQYF.

The rearrangement links TRBV5-1 to TRBJ1-1; D not certain. Per the germline V gene, CDR1 is SGHRS and CDR2 is YFSETQ. With 0 bases removed from V and 1 base from J, the gap between germline ends came to 13 bases. The CDR3 extends over 16 amino acids. The CDR3 DNA sequence: TGCGCCAGCAGCTTGGCCCCCCGGAGGGCGAACACTGAAGCTTTCTTT. This translates into CASSLAPRRANTEAFF.

CDR3 sequence reads: CASRHRTGADGYTF. The CDR3 nucleotides read TGTGCCAGCAGACACCGGACAGGGGCTGATGGCTACACCTTC. The J gene is TRBJ1-2, the V gene TRBV19; the match to TRBD1 covers 9 bases. CDR3 length: 14 residues. CDR1 LNHDA and CDR2 SQIVND come from the germline V gene (reference sequence). The V segment lost 9 bases and the J segment 6 bases; nucleotides outside the gene matches: 11.

The rearrangement links TRBV7-8 to TRBJ2-2; D call uncertain. Germline CDR1 SGHVS, CDR2 FQNEAQ. The length of the CDR3 is 13 residues. V lost 0 bases and J lost 7, with 6 bases in between. DNA for the CDR3: TGTGCCAGCAGCTTAGCCTACGACGGGGAGCTGTTTTTT. This encodes CASSLAYDGELFF.

This rearrangement joins TRBV6-1 to TRBJ2-4; a possible D gene is TRBD2 (5 bases). Trimming shortened V by 1 base and J by 2 bases, and 6 bases separated the two germline ends. CDR1 and CDR2 (germline): MNHNS, SASEGT. The CDR3 loop spans 14 amino acids. CDR3 in amino acids: CASSEGGTKNIQYF. The CDR3, as DNA: TGTGCCAGCAGTGAAGGAGGGACCAAAAACATTCAGTACTTC.

This clone was seen just once. The chain uses TRBV7-8 and TRBJ1-5; 7 nucleotides line up with TRBD1. J gave up 7 bases and V 2 bases, and 8 bases lay outside the gene matches. Germline V gives CDR1 SGHVS, CDR2 FQNEAQ. This CDR3 contains 15 residues. The CDR3 DNA follows: TGTGCCAGCAGCTTAAAAGAGACAGGGAGCCAGCCCCAGCATTTT. This translates into CASSLKETGSQPQHF.

The chain employs TRBV19 and TRBJ1-2; 8 bases are shared with TRBD1. V dropped 6 bases and J dropped 0; count of bases not matched to a gene: 6. The CDR3 is 15 residues long. Germline lookup yields CDR1 LNHDA and CDR2 SQIVND (reference sequence). The CDR3 protein is CASSRSGGTNYGYTF. The CDR3 coding sequence is TGTGCCAGTAGCCGCTCAGGGGGCACTAACTATGGCTACACCTTC.